This T cell receptor (beta chain) originates from a study of OX40 agonist ivuxolimab in advanced cancers. Notes on the research overall: Ivuxolimab was an agonistic, fully human IgG2 monoclonal antibody directed against OX40 (CD134), a costimulatory receptor. Among the approximately 54 dose-escalation patients, around 19 had hepatocellular carcinoma, around 15 melanoma, 9 renal cell carcinoma and 9 head and neck cancer. Prior anti-PD-1, anti-PD-L1 or anti-CTLA-4 therapy was permitted, and checkpoint inhibitors had been received by about 36% of dose-escalation patients. The point of sequencing TCRbeta in the periphery was to test whether ivuxolimab changed TCR sequence diversity and drove clonal T-cell expansion. Intravenous ivuxolimab was administered to patients every 2 weeks at six dose levels: 0.01, 0.1, 0.3, 1.5, 3 and 10 mg/kg. In the dose-escalation cohort, approximately 80% of patients were male, and the mean age was approximately 60 years with a range of about 20 to 90. The paper reports the monotherapy dose-escalation portion (N = 52 patients) of the phase I ivuxolimab trial. Partial responses occurred in three dose-escalation patients: two with cutaneous melanoma and one with hepatocellular carcinoma.

Including the terminal cysteine and phenylalanine, the CDR3 comprises 15 residues. The sequence is cut down to CDR3 DNA, 45 bases in frame from base 1. The germline V gene yields MNHNS for CDR1 and SASEGT for CDR2. A distance of 7 bases separates the germline ends of V and J, which lose 1 base and 0 bases respectively. The trial excluded patients who had a history of autoimmune disease or who were on systemic immunosuppression. In every dose cohort, peripheral blood was drawn for TCR sequencing at baseline, cycle 4 day 1, and cycle 7 day 1. The samples were taken from a phase I, first-in-human, multicenter, open-label dose-escalation trial of ivuxolimab. Adults with locally advanced or metastatic melanoma, renal cell, hepatocellular, or head and neck squamous cell carcinoma were enrolled in the trial. Before TCR sequencing, CD4+ and CD8+ T cells were separately sorted from peripheral blood. Overall results and qualifications from the work: The antigen specificity of the peripheral T cells that underwent clonal expansion was not determined. At doses of 0.1 to 3.0 mg/kg, clonal expansion of both CD4+ and CD8+ T cells in blood was seen between baseline and week 6. In partial responders in the 0.1-3.0 mg/kg groups, normalized peripheral clonal expansion was found to be among the lowest, especially among CD8+ T cells. Low levels of normalized T-cell clonal expansion were also seen in some patients who did not respond. After ivuxolimab, more expanded clones were found on average in CD8+ T cells than in CD4+ T cells.

To sequence the TCRbeta CDR3 region, genomic DNA was isolated from the sorted cells. The immunoSEQ Assay was used for sequencing of TCRbeta CDR3 regions. Held by TCRdb, this immuneACCESS table contains in-frame sequences only and omits some clones. Under half of the omission traces to an unresolved V gene where checked; the cause of the rest is unknown. This sample gives thousands of clones in total; about nine tenths of them show up just once. The ten largest account for about 16% of the sample. A note on this clone: Its antigen specificity is not known. No base quality values were provided; no much bigger clone lies one nucleotide off.

Material: CD4+ or CD8+ T cells sorted from blood, obtained in a trial of the OX40 agonist ivuxolimab. The sequence derives from an adult with an advanced solid tumor such as melanoma, head and neck, liver or kidney cancer. The chain couples TRBV6-1 to TRBJ1-3; too little of a D gene remains to name it. CDR3 sequence: CASSEVRSSGNTIYF. In nucleotide form, the sequence is TGTGCCAGCAGTGAAGTAAGGAGCTCTGGAAACACCATATATTTT.